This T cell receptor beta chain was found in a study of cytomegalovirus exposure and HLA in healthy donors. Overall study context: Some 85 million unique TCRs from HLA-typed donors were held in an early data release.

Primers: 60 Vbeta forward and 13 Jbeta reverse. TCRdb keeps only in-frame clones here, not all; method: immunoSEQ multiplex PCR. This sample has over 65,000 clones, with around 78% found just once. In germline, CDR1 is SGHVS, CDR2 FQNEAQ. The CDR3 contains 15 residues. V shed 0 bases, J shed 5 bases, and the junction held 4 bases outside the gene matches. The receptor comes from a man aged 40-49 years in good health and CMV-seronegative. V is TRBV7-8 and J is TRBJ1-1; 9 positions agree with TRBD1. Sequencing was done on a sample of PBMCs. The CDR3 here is CASSLADRGKTEAFF. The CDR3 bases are TGTGCCAGCAGCTTAGCTGACAGGGGGAAGACTGAAGCTTTCTTT.